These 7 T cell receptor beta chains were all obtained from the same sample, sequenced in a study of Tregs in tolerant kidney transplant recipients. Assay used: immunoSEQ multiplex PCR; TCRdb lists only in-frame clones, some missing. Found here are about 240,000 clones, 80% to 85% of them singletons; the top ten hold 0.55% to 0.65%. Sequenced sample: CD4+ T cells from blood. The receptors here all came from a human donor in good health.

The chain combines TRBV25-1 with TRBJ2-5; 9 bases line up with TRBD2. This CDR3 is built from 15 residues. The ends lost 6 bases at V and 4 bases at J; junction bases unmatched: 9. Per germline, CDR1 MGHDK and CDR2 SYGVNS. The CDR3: CASSLGAGGPETQYF. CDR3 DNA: TGTGCCAGCAGCTTAGGCGCGGGAGGGCCAGAGACCCAGTACTTC.

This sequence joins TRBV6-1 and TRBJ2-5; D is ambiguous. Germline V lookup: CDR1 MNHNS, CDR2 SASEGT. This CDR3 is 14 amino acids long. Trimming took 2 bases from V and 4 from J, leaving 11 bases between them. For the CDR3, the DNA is TGTGCCAGCAGTGAAATATGGTCAGTAGAGACCCAGTACTTC. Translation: CASSEIWSVETQYF.

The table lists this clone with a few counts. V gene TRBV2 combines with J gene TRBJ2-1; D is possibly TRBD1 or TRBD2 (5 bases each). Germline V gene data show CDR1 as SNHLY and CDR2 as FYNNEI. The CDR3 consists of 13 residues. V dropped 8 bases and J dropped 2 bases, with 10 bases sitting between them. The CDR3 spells CASAGTAYNEQFF. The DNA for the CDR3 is TGTGCCAGCGCCGGGACGGCCTACAATGAGCAGTTCTTC.

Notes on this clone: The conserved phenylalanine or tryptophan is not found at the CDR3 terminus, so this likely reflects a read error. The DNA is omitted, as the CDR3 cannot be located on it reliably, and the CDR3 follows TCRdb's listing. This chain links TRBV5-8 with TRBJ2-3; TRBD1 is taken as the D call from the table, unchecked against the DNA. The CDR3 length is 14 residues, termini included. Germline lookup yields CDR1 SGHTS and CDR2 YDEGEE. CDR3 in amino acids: CASSRRLGQHSTLG.

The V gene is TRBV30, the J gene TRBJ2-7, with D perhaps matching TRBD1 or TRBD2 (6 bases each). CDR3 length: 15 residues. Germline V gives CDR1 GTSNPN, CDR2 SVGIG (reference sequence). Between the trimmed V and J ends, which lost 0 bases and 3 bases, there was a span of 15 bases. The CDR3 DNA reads TGTGCCTGGAGTGTTGGTTTAGGGGGACTCTACGAGCAGTACTTC. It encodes CAWSVGLGGLYEQYF.

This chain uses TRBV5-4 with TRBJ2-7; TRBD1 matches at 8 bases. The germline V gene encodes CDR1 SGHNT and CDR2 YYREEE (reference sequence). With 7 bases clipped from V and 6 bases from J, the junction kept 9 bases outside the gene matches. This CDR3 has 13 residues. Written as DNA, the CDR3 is TGTGCCAGCTTTGACAGGGGAAAGTTCGAGCAGTACTTC. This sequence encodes CASFDRGKFEQYF.

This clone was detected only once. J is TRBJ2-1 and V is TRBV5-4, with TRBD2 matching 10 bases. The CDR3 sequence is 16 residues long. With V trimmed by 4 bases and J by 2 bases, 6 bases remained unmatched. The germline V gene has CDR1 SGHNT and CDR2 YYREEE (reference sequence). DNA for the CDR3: TGTGCCAGCAGCGTTACTAGCGGGGTTACCTACAATGAGCAGTTCTTC. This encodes CASSVTSGVTYNEQFF. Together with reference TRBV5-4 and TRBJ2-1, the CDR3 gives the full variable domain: ETGVTQSPTHLIKTRGQQVTLRCSSQSGHNTVSWYQQALGQGPQFIFQYYREEENGRGNFPPRFSGLQFPNYSSELNVNALELDDSALYLCASSVTSGVTYNEQFFGPGTRLTVL.